A single sample gave rise to the 28 T cell receptor beta chains below, sequenced in a study of brain T cells in children with intractable seizures. Clones were read by immunoSEQ multiplex PCR, and TCRdb kept only the in-frame ones, dropping some. Counted here are fewer than 80,000 clones, more than 95% occurring once; the ten biggest clones make up approximately 0.38%. Sequenced material: peripheral blood, taken at surgery. Receptor source: a boy younger than two with focal cortical dysplasia and intractable seizures.

The rearrangement joins TRBV5-4 to TRBJ2-5; TRBD1 agrees at 7 bases. This CDR3 has 13 residues. The germline V gene has CDR1 SGHNT and CDR2 YYREEE (reference sequence). Unmatched junction bases numbered 0, after V lost 2 bases and J lost 2 bases. The CDR3 region is CASSLQGQETQYF. In DNA, the CDR3 is TGTGCCAGCAGCTTACAGGGGCAAGAGACCCAGTACTTC.

This chain connects TRBV4-2 to TRBJ2-5; 7 bases match TRBD1. With V trimmed by 3 bases and J by 5 bases, 0 bases remained unmatched. CDR3 length: 12 amino acids. Germline V lookup: CDR1 LGHNA, CDR2 YNFKEQ. The CDR3 is CASSQDRETQYF. CDR3 in DNA: TGTGCCAGCAGCCAGGACAGGGAGACCCAGTACTTC.

V and J are TRBV28 and TRBJ1-2, with 7 bases matching TRBD1. Germline values: CDR1 MDHEN, CDR2 SYDVKM. This CDR3 spans 20 amino acids. Losses at the gene ends were 5 bases for V and 1 base for J; bases not matched to a gene: 22. The CDR3 spells CASSPTRINLRDSLNYGYTF. The CDR3 coding sequence is TGTGCCAGCAGTCCCACCCGCATCAATCTAAGGGACAGCCTTAACTATGGCTACACCTTC.

V is TRBV5-6 and J is TRBJ2-5; the match to TRBD2 covers 7 bases. V trimming: 2 bases; J trimming: 0 bases; junction bases outside the gene matches: 4. CDR3 length: 15 amino acids. The germline V gene encodes CDR1 SGHDT and CDR2 YYEEEE. For the CDR3, the DNA is TGTGCCAGCAGCTTTGTGGGGGGGTACCAAGAGACCCAGTACTTC. As protein: CASSFVGGYQETQYF.

The chain recombines TRBV7-9 with TRBJ2-2, with 8 bases fitting TRBD1. Germline-derived CDR1 and CDR2 are SEHNR and FQNEAQ (reference sequence). Unmatched junction bases numbered 2, after V lost 7 bases and J lost 1 base. CDR3 length equals 14 residues. CDR3: CASIGQGNTGELFF. The CDR3 region has the DNA TGTGCCAGCATTGGACAGGGGAACACCGGGGAGCTGTTTTTT.

In its sample, this clone was seen once. The CDR3, as DNA: TGTGCCAGCAGTTCGGGAAGCGGCACTGAAGCTTTCTTT. Protein: CASSSGSGTEAFF. The chain employs TRBV6-5 and TRBJ1-1, with D hard to call. Germline V gene sequence: CDR1 MNHEY, CDR2 SVGAGI. The CDR3 has 13 residues. V lost 4 bases and J 4 bases, leaving 10 bases between the germline ends.

This chain links TRBV13 with TRBJ2-7; tentative D call: TRBD2 (5 bases). This CDR3 is 15 amino acids long. Germline-derived CDR1 and CDR2 are PRHDT and FYEKMQ (reference sequence). V lost 5 bases, J lost 2 bases, and 16 bases lay in between. The DNA of the CDR3 is TGTGCCAGCAGCCATGCTTCTGCGGGCCCCTACGAGCAGTACTTC. It is translated as CASSHASAGPYEQYF.

This clone is a singleton in its sample. V gene TRBV2 combines with J gene TRBJ1-5; D ambiguous. Germline V gene lookup returns CDR1 SNHLY and CDR2 FYNNEI. This CDR3 is built from 15 residues. V lost 7 bases and J 2 bases, leaving 15 bases between the germline ends. CDR3 protein: CASTREGEGNQPQHF. CDR3 DNA: TGTGCCAGCACTAGGGAGGGCGAAGGCAATCAGCCCCAGCATTTT.

This sequence joins TRBV19 and TRBJ1-1; no reliable D call. V was shortened by 4 bases and J by 1 base, with 4 bases between the two germline ends. The CDR3 sequence is 12 residues long. Germline CDR1 is LNHDA and CDR2 is SQIVND (reference sequence). CDR3 bases: TGTGCCAGTAGTACGCCGAACACTGAAGCTTTCTTT. It translates to CASSTPNTEAFF.

This CDR3 reads CASSLGGGRPYNEQFF. The CDR3 nucleotides read TGCGCCAGCAGTCTGGGCGGGGGGCGTCCCTACAATGAGCAGTTCTTC. The J gene is TRBJ2-1, the V gene TRBV4-1, with 8 bases matching TRBD2. This CDR3 spans 16 amino acids. The germline gives CDR1 MGHRA, CDR2 YSYEKL. J was trimmed by 2 bases and V by 6 bases; bases with no gene match: 9.

This sequence joins TRBV19 and TRBJ2-3; TRBD2 matches 10 bases. The V gene's germline CDR1 is LNHDA and CDR2 SQIVND (reference sequence). V shed 5 bases and J 4 bases; nucleotides not matched to a gene: 6. The CDR3 has 15 residues. The CDR3 region has the DNA TGTGCCAGTAGTTCGGTAGCGGGAGGTTCAGATACGCAGTATTTT. Residues: CASSSVAGGSDTQYF.

For the CDR3, the DNA is TGTGCCAGCAGTGAATACGGGCGGGAGCCCTACGAGCAGTACTTC. This translates into CASSEYGREPYEQYF. The genes are TRBV25-1 and TRBJ2-7, with TRBD2 matching 7 bases. The germline CDR1 and CDR2 sequences are MGHDK and SYGVNS. The CDR3 is made up of 15 amino acids. Germline trimming cut 0 bases from V and 2 bases from J; bases unmatched to any gene: 4.

The genes are TRBV7-6 and TRBJ2-1; 7 bases line up with TRBD2. V trimming: 1 base; J trimming: 4 bases; junction bases outside the gene matches: 7. CDR1 SGHVS and CDR2 FNYEAQ come from the germline V gene. CDR3 length equals 16 residues. In DNA form, the CDR3 reads TGTGCCAGCAGCTTAGGTGGCGGGACTACTTACAATGAGCAGTTCTTC. This translates into CASSLGGGTTYNEQFF.

The chain employs TRBV13 and TRBJ2-1, with 13 bases that match TRBD2. Trimming cost V 6 bases and J 7 bases; bases outside gene matches: 6. CDR1 and CDR2 from the germline V gene are PRHDT and FYEKMQ (reference sequence). The CDR3 is made up of 15 amino acids. CDR3 protein: CASSSGLAGTNEQFF. CDR3 coding DNA: TGTGCCAGCAGTTCGGGACTAGCGGGGACTAATGAGCAGTTCTTC.

The CDR3 is CASSLVADTQYF. Here the CDR3 DNA reads TGTGCCAGCAGCTTGGTTGCTGATACGCAGTATTTT. This chain joins TRBV5-5 and TRBJ2-3; D remains unclear. V was shortened by 0 bases and J by 6 bases, with 5 bases between the two germline ends. The length of the CDR3 is 12 residues. Germline CDR1 is SGHKS and CDR2 is YYEKEE (reference sequence).

The gene calls are TRBV7-9 and TRBJ2-7, with a tentative D call TRBD1 (6 bases). Trimming cost V 5 bases and J 3 bases, with 17 bases left between them. Germline loops: CDR1 SEHNR, CDR2 FQNEAQ (reference sequence). This CDR3 has 15 amino acids. The CDR3 loop is CASSPHVGTHYEQYF. In nucleotides, the CDR3 is TGTGCCAGCAGCCCCCATGTAGGGACACACTACGAGCAGTACTTC. Variable domain in full (rest from reference TRBV7-9 and TRBJ2-7): DTGVSQNPRHKITKRGQNVTFRCDPISEHNRLYWYRQTLGQGPEFLTYFQNEAQLEKSRLLSDRFSAERPKGSFSTLEIQRTEQGDSAMYLCASSPHVGTHYEQYFGPGTRLTVT.

The chain employs TRBV10-1 and TRBJ1-1; D is uncertain. Germline values: CDR1 WNHNN, CDR2 SYGVQD (reference sequence). V was clipped by 6 bases and J by 3 bases, with 8 bases between them. There are 12 residues in the CDR3. The CDR3 sequence is CASSPVDTEAFF. The CDR3 DNA is TGCGCCAGCAGCCCCGTCGACACTGAAGCTTTCTTT.

This clone appeared a single time. The genes are TRBV28 and TRBJ2-5, with D unresolved. The CDR3 consists of 15 residues. V shed 7 bases and J shed 3 bases, with 18 bases lying between them. CDR1 is MDHEN, CDR2 SYDVKM, per germline. CDR3 DNA sequence: TGTGCCAGCAATCTTGGGGTCTTCCGGGAAGAGACCCAGTACTTC. The encoded protein is CASNLGVFREETQYF.

The chain employs TRBV28 and TRBJ2-1; D may be TRBD2 (7 bases). The V end was cut by 5 bases, the J end by 2 bases, with 19 bases between. The V gene's germline CDR1 is MDHEN and CDR2 SYDVKM. The CDR3 has 17 amino acids. The CDR3, as DNA: TGTGCCAGCAGTCCCATGGGGGGGGCCAAGGCCTACAATGAGCAGTTCTTC. This sequence encodes CASSPMGGAKAYNEQFF.

The J gene is TRBJ1-1, the V gene TRBV2; D gene uncertain. Germline values: CDR1 SNHLY, CDR2 FYNNEI. V was clipped by 9 bases and J by 2 bases, with 16 bases between them. The CDR3 contains 14 residues. CDR3 loop: CASRPRTGNTEAFF. The CDR3 DNA sequence: TGTGCCAGTAGACCCCGGACGGGAAACACTGAAGCTTTCTTT.

The chain combines TRBV27 with TRBJ1-2; D ambiguous. The V end was cut by 2 bases, the J end by 0 bases, with 13 bases between. The CDR3 runs 16 residues. Germline loops: CDR1 MNHEY, CDR2 SMNVEV (reference sequence). The CDR3 DNA sequence: TGTGCCAGCAGTTTAACTTGGGAGGAAGCTAACTATGGCTACACCTTC. Residues: CASSLTWEEANYGYTF.

V and J are TRBV5-6 and TRBJ1-5; 7 bases align to TRBD1. The CDR3 sequence is 15 residues long. Per the germline V gene, CDR1 is SGHDT and CDR2 is YYEEEE. The J segment lost 7 bases and the V segment lost 1 base, leaving 8 bases of the junction unmatched. In DNA, the CDR3 is TGTGCCAGCAGCTTGTACACAGGGGAACGGCAGCCCCAGCATTTT. It yields the protein CASSLYTGERQPQHF.

The V gene is TRBV18, the J gene TRBJ1-3; D is perhaps TRBD1 (5 bases). CDR3 length equals 18 residues. The germline CDR1 and CDR2 sequences are KGHSH and LQKENI. The germline V and J ends were trimmed by 3 bases and 0 bases, with 18 bases remaining between them. The CDR3 sequence: CASSPPPEGLFSGNTIYF. The CDR3 coding sequence is TGTGCCAGCTCACCCCCACCTGAGGGGTTATTCTCTGGAAACACCATATATTTT.

This chain uses TRBV5-6 with TRBJ2-5, with D possibly being TRBD1 (5 bases). CDR1 is SGHDT, CDR2 YYEEEE, per germline. This CDR3 comprises 16 residues. The V end lost 9 bases, the J end lost 0 bases, and 21 bases lay between the germline ends. The CDR3 region has the DNA TGTGCCACCTCCTGGGGAACAGGAATGTACCAAGAGACCCAGTACTTC. Its protein product is CATSWGTGMYQETQYF.

The chain carries TRBV3-1 (or the pseudogene TRBV3-2) and TRBJ2-2, with TRBD2 matching 11 bases. The CDR3 runs 16 residues. Per the germline V gene, CDR1 is LGHDT and CDR2 is YNNKEL (reference sequence). J was trimmed by 5 bases and V by 4 bases; bases with no gene match: 6. CDR3 amino acids: CASSPIAGGLTGELFF. For the CDR3, the DNA is TGTGCCAGCAGCCCCATAGCGGGGGGGCTAACCGGGGAGCTGTTTTTT.

The rearrangement links TRBV18 to TRBJ2-5, with D maybe TRBD2 (6 bases). The CDR3 runs 15 residues. V was shortened by 1 base and J by 2 bases, with 11 bases between the two germline ends. Germline V gene data show CDR1 as KGHSH and CDR2 as LQKENI. The CDR3 loop reads CASSPQATRQETQYF. The CDR3, as DNA: TGTGCCAGCTCACCACAAGCGACTAGGCAAGAGACCCAGTACTTC.

Here the CDR3 DNA reads TGTGCCAGCAGCTTCACAGATACGCAGTATTTT. Its protein is CASSFTDTQYF. The genes are TRBV5-4 and TRBJ2-3; no clear D gene. CDR1 and CDR2 (germline): SGHNT, YYREEE (reference sequence). This CDR3 has 11 amino acids. With 2 bases removed from V and 2 bases from J, the gap between germline ends came to 0 bases.

The chain recombines TRBV5-1 with TRBJ2-1, with D perhaps matching TRBD2 (6 bases). The CDR3 is 15 amino acids. Germline loops: CDR1 SGHRS, CDR2 YFSETQ. V gave up 0 bases and J gave up 2 bases, with 9 bases separating them. Written as DNA, the CDR3 is TGCGCCAGCAGCTTGGGGGCGGGGACCTACAATGAGCAGTTCTTC. It is translated as CASSLGAGTYNEQFF.